A selection of T cell receptor beta chains follows, all from one sample in a study of T cells in localized non-small cell lung cancer. Clones were read by immunoSEQ multiplex PCR, and TCRdb kept only the in-frame ones, dropping some. The profile shows fewer than 35,000 clones, 90% to 95% of them singletons. Sequenced material: peripheral blood, taken before any cancer treatment. The receptors stem from a woman between 40 and 69 years old with stage I lung adenocarcinoma. Both conserved end residues are part of each CDR3. Fields, in order: clone size, V gene, J gene, CDR3 protein. Part of the rows lack a size; the others show once, few, many or a class for expanded clones.

clone size: NA; V gene: TRBV7-2; J gene: TRBJ1-2; CDR3 protein: CASSSFLAVVSGYTF
clone size: NA; V gene: TRBV13; J gene: TRBJ1-5; CDR3 protein: CASSFGQGSHQPQHF
clone size: NA; V gene: TRBV25-1; J gene: TRBJ1-2; CDR3 protein: CASSERNRPYGYTF
clone size: NA; V gene: TRBV6-5; J gene: TRBJ2-1; CDR3 protein: CASSPPEINEQFF
clone size: NA; V gene: TRBV7-2; J gene: TRBJ1-2; CDR3 protein: CASSPYLTGGNYGYTF
clone size: NA; V gene: TRBV5-1; J gene: TRBJ2-1; CDR3 protein: CASSLYQLPYNEQFF
clone size: NA; V gene: TRBV12-5; J gene: TRBJ2-5; CDR3 protein: CASGLNSGRGETQYF
clone size: NA; V gene: TRBV28; J gene: TRBJ1-5; CDR3 protein: CASRGTGVVQPQHF
clone size: NA; V gene: TRBV12-5; J gene: TRBJ2-3; CDR3 protein: CASGWGQGAGTQYF
clone size: NA; V gene: TRBV6-5; J gene: TRBJ2-1; CDR3 protein: CASSLTGIRYNEQFF
clone size: NA; V gene: TRBV7-2; J gene: TRBJ1-5; CDR3 protein: CASSQRTGNQPQHF
clone size: NA; V gene: TRBV28; J gene: TRBJ2-5; CDR3 protein: CASIDWAGKGTQYF
clone size: NA; V gene: TRBV5-6; J gene: TRBJ1-5; CDR3 protein: CASSLEDRGRIRQPQHF
clone size: NA; V gene: TRBV7-9; J gene: TRBJ1-5; CDR3 protein: CASSFGGVNQPQHF
clone size: NA; V gene: TRBV5-1; J gene: TRBJ2-5; CDR3 protein: CASSYMGLQETQYF
clone size: once; V gene: TRBV19; J gene: TRBJ1-2; CDR3 protein: CASSEGDGFVWDYGYTF
clone size: NA; V gene: TRBV6-5; J gene: TRBJ2-3; CDR3 protein: CASRFEGTGPDTQYF
clone size: NA; V gene: TRBV5-1; J gene: TRBJ2-3; CDR3 protein: CASRRGSTDTQYF
clone size: NA; V gene: TRBV5-8; J gene: TRBJ2-7; CDR3 protein: CASSSPLRGGSTYEQYF
clone size: NA; V gene: TRBV6-4; J gene: TRBJ1-5; CDR3 protein: CASSPDRASNQPQHF
clone size: NA; V gene: TRBV7-9; J gene: TRBJ1-2; CDR3 protein: CASSLPGVSGYTF
clone size: NA; V gene: TRBV7-9; J gene: TRBJ2-7; CDR3 protein: CASSFGDRSSYEQYF
clone size: NA; V gene: TRBV27; J gene: TRBJ1-5; CDR3 protein: CASSFSGGSGNQPQHF
clone size: NA; V gene: TRBV5-5; J gene: TRBJ1-5; CDR3 protein: CASSPSPGIGGLQPQHF
clone size: NA; V gene: TRBV7-2; J gene: TRBJ1-6; CDR3 protein: CASSLRQGPSPLHF
clone size: once; V gene: TRBV6-4; J gene: TRBJ2-1; CDR3 protein: CASSDPGLSKGNEQFF
clone size: NA; V gene: TRBV4-1; J gene: TRBJ2-1; CDR3 protein: CASSQDRGGASSYNEQFF
clone size: once; V gene: TRBV11-3; J gene: TRBJ1-1; CDR3 protein: CASSSRTSSLTEAFF
clone size: few; V gene: TRBV27; J gene: TRBJ1-2; CDR3 protein: CASSPDRALGYTF
clone size: once; V gene: TRBV7-2; J gene: TRBJ2-1; CDR3 protein: CASNAYLDNEQFF
clone size: NA; V gene: TRBV5-4; J gene: TRBJ2-4; CDR3 protein: CASSLPGAAKNIQYF
clone size: NA; V gene: TRBV6-4; J gene: TRBJ1-2; CDR3 protein: CASSDFARGGRGGYTF
clone size: NA; V gene: TRBV7-2; J gene: TRBJ1-3; CDR3 protein: CASSLGGSGNTIYF
clone size: NA; V gene: TRBV5-6; J gene: TRBJ2-5; CDR3 protein: CASSLQGGRVKTQYF
clone size: NA; V gene: TRBV6-5; J gene: TRBJ1-4; CDR3 protein: CATKGGGSNEKLFF
clone size: NA; V gene: TRBV18; J gene: TRBJ1-1; CDR3 protein: CASSSTENTEAFF
clone size: once; V gene: TRBV5-1; J gene: TRBJ1-6; CDR3 protein: CASGGTTGDSPLHF
clone size: NA; V gene: TRBV4-1; J gene: TRBJ1-2; CDR3 protein: CASSQEASNVYGYTF
clone size: NA; V gene: TRBV5-8; J gene: TRBJ2-7; CDR3 protein: CASSSLRANTYEQYF
clone size: once; V gene: TRBV2; J gene: TRBJ2-5; CDR3 protein: CASSEVLSSGTQYF
clone size: NA; V gene: TRBV27; J gene: TRBJ1-1; CDR3 protein: CASSLLPKGGTEAFF
clone size: NA; V gene: TRBV7-9; J gene: TRBJ2-1; CDR3 protein: CASSLAGTGGSPNEQFF
clone size: NA; V gene: TRBV5-4; J gene: TRBJ1-2; CDR3 protein: CASSPRGGFDGYTF
clone size: NA; V gene: TRBV28; J gene: TRBJ1-5; CDR3 protein: CASRHEGSYQPQHF
clone size: NA; V gene: TRBV11-3; J gene: TRBJ2-1; CDR3 protein: CASSLAGLSNEQFF
clone size: NA; V gene: TRBV5-1; J gene: TRBJ2-1; CDR3 protein: CASSNRDRDEQFF
clone size: NA; V gene: TRBV18; J gene: TRBJ2-3; CDR3 protein: CASSPPGPALSTDTQYF
clone size: NA; V gene: TRBV10-1; J gene: TRBJ2-2; CDR3 protein: CASRAGQNTGELFF
clone size: NA; V gene: TRBV5-6; J gene: TRBJ2-1; CDR3 protein: CASSLKTGRNEQFF
clone size: NA; V gene: TRBV7-2; J gene: TRBJ2-5; CDR3 protein: CASSTSGTGFRQETQYF
clone size: NA; V gene: TRBV6-1; J gene: TRBJ1-5; CDR3 protein: CASQMWGSNQPQHF
clone size: NA; V gene: TRBV28; J gene: TRBJ1-2; CDR3 protein: CASNPTGRRGENYGYTF
clone size: NA; V gene: TRBV5-6; J gene: TRBJ2-5; CDR3 protein: CASSLGGGSTRGETQYF
clone size: once; V gene: TRBV7-8; J gene: TRBJ1-2; CDR3 protein: CASSLADRAAGYTF
clone size: NA; V gene: TRBV10-3; J gene: TRBJ1-1; CDR3 protein: CAISDEGAHTEAFF